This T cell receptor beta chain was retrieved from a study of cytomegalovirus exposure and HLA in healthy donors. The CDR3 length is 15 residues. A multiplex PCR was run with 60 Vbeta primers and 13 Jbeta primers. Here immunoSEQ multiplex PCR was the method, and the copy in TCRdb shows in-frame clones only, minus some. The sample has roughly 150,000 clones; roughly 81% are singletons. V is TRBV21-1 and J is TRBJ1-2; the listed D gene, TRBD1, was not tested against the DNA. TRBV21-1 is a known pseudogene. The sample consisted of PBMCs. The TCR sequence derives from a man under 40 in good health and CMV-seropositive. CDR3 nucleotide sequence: TGTGCCAGCAGCAAAGCGGGCAGGGGATACTATGGCTACACCTTC. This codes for CASSKAGRGYYGYTF.